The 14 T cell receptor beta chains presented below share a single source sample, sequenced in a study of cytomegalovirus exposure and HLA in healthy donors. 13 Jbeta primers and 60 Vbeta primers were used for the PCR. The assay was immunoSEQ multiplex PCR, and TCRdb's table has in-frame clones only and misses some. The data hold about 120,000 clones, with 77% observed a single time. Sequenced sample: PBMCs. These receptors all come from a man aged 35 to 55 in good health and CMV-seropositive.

This chain's CDR3 is CASAGNQETQYF. Written as DNA, the CDR3 is TGTGCCAGCGCCGGGAACCAAGAGACCCAGTACTTC. The chain joins TRBV9 to TRBJ2-5; D perhaps matches TRBD2 (5 bases). The CDR3 totals 12 residues. Germline V gene sequence: CDR1 SGDLS, CDR2 YYNGEE. V was pared by 7 bases and J by 0 bases, with 7 bases between.

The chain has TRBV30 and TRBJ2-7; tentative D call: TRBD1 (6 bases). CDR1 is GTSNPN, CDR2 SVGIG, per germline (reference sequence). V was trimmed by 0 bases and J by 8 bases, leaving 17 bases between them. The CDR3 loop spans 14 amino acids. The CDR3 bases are TGTGCCTGGAGTGTTGGGACATTGGTCGGAAAGCAGTACTTC. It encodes CAWSVGTLVGKQYF.

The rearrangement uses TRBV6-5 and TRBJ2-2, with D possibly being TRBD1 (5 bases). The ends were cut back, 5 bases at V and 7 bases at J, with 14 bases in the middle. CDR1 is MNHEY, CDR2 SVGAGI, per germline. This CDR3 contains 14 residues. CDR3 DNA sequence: TGTGCCAGCAGTAAGGGGTGGTACGGCGGGGAGCTGTTTTTT. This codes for CASSKGWYGGELFF.

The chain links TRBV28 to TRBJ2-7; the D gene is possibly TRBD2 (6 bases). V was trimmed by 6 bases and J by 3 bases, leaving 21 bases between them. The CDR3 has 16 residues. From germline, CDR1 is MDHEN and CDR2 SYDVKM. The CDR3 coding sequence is TGTGCCAGCAGCCCATATGGGCGGGGCAGATTCTACGAGCAGTACTTC. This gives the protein CASSPYGRGRFYEQYF. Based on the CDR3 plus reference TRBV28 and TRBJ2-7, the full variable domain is DVKVTQSSRYLVKRTGEKVFLECVQDMDHENMFWYRQDPGLGLRLIYFSYDVKMKEKGDIPEGYSVSREKKERFSLILESASTNQTSMYLCASSPYGRGRFYEQYFGPGTRLTVT.

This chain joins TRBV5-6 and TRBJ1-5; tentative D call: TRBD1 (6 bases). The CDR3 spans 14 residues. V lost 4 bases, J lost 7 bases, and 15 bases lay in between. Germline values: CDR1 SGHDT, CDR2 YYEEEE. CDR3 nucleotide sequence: TGTGCCAGCAGCCCCGCAGGGGTTGGGCAGCCCCAGCATTTT. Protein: CASSPAGVGQPQHF.

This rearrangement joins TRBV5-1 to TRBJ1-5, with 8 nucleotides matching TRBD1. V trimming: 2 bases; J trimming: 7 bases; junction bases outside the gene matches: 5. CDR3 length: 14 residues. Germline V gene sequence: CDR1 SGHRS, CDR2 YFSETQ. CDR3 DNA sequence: TGCGCCAGCAGCTTAAGGACAGGGTACCAGCCCCAGCATTTT. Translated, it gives CASSLRTGYQPQHF.

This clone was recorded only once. The CDR3 DNA reads TGTGCCAGTAGTAACGGATGGGGAGGGGCCCGCTCCTACGAGCAGTACTTC. As protein: CASSNGWGGARSYEQYF. V is TRBV19 and J is TRBJ2-7; TRBD2 aligns across 7 bases. V gave up 4 bases and J gave up 0 bases; unmatched junction bases: 12. CDR3 length: 17 amino acids. From germline, CDR1 is LNHDA and CDR2 SQIVND (reference sequence).

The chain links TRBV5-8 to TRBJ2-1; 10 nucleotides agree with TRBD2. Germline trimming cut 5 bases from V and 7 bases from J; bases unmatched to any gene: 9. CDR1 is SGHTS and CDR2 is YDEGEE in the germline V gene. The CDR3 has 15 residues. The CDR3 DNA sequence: TGTGCCAGCAGTCGTACTAGCGGGGTAGGGAATGAGCAGTTCTTC. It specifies CASSRTSGVGNEQFF.

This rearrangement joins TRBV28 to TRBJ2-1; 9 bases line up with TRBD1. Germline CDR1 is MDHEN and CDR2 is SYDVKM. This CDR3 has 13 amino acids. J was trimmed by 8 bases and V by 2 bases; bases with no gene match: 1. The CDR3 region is CASSLDRGDEQFF. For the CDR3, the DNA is TGTGCCAGCAGTTTAGACAGGGGGGATGAGCAGTTCTTC.

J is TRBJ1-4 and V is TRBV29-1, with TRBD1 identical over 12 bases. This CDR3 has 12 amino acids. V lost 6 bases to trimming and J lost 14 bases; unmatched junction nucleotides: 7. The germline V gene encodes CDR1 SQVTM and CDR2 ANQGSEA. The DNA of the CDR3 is TGCAGCGTCGGGACAGGGGGCCCCTGGCTGTTTTTT. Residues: CSVGTGGPWLFF.

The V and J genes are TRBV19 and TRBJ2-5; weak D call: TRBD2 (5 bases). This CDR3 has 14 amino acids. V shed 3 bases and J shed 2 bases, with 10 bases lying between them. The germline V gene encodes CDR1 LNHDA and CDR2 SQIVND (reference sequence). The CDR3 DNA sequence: TGTGCCAGTAGTATCGGGGAGACACAAGAGACCCAGTACTTC. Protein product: CASSIGETQETQYF.

The CDR3 region is CASSQTPVNEQFF. CDR3 nucleotides: TGTGCCAGCAGCCAAACCCCAGTCAATGAGCAGTTCTTC. The chain joins TRBV4-2 to TRBJ2-1; D is unclear. Trimming removed 2 bases at V and 6 bases at J, with 8 bases between. The CDR3 consists of 13 residues. Looked up from germline, CDR1 is LGHNA and CDR2 is YNFKEQ.

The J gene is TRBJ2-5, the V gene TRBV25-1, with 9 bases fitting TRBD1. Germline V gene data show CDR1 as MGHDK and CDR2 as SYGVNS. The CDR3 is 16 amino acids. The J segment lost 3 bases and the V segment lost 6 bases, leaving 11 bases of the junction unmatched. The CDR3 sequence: CASRGPRTGVKETQYF. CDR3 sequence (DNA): TGTGCCAGCAGGGGTCCTCGGACAGGGGTAAAAGAGACCCAGTACTTC. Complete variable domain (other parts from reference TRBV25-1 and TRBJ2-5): EADIYQTPRYLVIGTGKKITLECSQTMGHDKMYWYQQDPGMELHLIHYSYGVNSTEKGDLSSESTVSRIRTEHFPLTLESARPSHTSQYLCASRGPRTGVKETQYFGPGTRLLVL.

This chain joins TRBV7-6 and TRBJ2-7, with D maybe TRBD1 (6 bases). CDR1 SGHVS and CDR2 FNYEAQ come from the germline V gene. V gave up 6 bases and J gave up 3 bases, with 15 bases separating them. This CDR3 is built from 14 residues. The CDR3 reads CASSPDSSFYEQYF. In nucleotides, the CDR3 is TGTGCCAGCAGTCCGGACAGCTCCTTCTACGAGCAGTACTTC.